This passage covers 15 T cell receptor beta chains from one sample sequenced in a study of human T cells and chemical hapten exposure. The time point is: patch test 1, 2 weeks after DPC sensitization. Documented treatment: therapeutic diphenylcyclopropenone sensitization with weekly scalp DPC. Using its own MiXCR run on the RACE reads, TCRdb lists one record per CDR3 protein. The profile shows about 340,000 distinct CDR3 sequences, approximately 6.3% of them singletons. This specimen was whole blood, taken in connection with sensitization to the hapten diphenylcyclopropenone (DPC). Receptors were obtained from a young woman with alopecia areata. Some clones in this sample may be carry-over from other donors' samples.

V gene TRBV27 combines with J gene TRBJ2-3, with 9 bases lining up with TRBD2. Looked up from germline, CDR1 is MNHEY and CDR2 is SMNVEV (reference sequence). The CDR3 is 16 residues long. J was trimmed by 4 bases and V by 6 bases; bases with no gene match: 11. CDR3 in amino acids: CASSPGGSGGPDTQYF. The CDR3 coding sequence is TGTGCCAGCAGCCCAGGGGGTAGCGGGGGACCAGATACGCAGTATTTT.

This clonotype occurred a few times. The V and J genes are TRBV2 and TRBJ2-5, with D perhaps matching TRBD1 (5 bases). Germline V CDR1 and CDR2: SNHLY, FYNNEI. The CDR3 spans 15 residues. V was trimmed by 5 bases and J by 2 bases, leaving 15 bases between them. CDR3 loop: CASSPWGRAQETQYF. CDR3 nucleotides: TGTGCCAGCAGTCCATGGGGCAGGGCACAAGAGACCCAGTACTTC. The full variable domain, with the rest looked up from reference TRBV2 and TRBJ2-5, is EPEVTQTPSHQVTQMGQEVILRCVPISNHLYFYWYRQILGQKVEFLVSFYNNEISEKSEIFDDQFSVERPDGSNFTLKIRSTKLEDSAMYFCASSPWGRAQETQYFGPGTRLLVL.

This clonotype was recorded a few times. V and J are TRBV6-5 and TRBJ1-6, with D possibly TRBD1 on 5 matching bases. Looked up from germline, CDR1 is MNHEY and CDR2 is SVGAGI. V was clipped by 10 bases and J by 10 bases, with 17 bases between them. There are 13 residues in the CDR3. The CDR3 DNA reads as TGTGCCACTCGACGGGGGATACGGTCACCCCTCCACTTT. Translated: CATRRGIRSPLHF.

This clonotype was seen a few times. The genes are TRBV3-1 and TRBJ2-7; a weak D match, TRBD1 (6 bases). Trimming took off 1 base at V and 13 bases at J, with 20 bases between the two ends. CDR3 length: 14 amino acids. Germline loops: CDR1 LGHDT, CDR2 YNNKEL (reference sequence). The DNA for the CDR3 is TGTGCCAGCAGCCAAGGATCCGCACAGGGACATTGCTACTTC. This encodes CASSQGSAQGHCYF.

The sample holds a few counts of this clonotype. This chain connects TRBV6-1 to TRBJ2-3, with 8 bases fitting TRBD2. Germline trimming cut 5 bases from V and 5 bases from J; bases unmatched to any gene: 6. The CDR3 covers 14 residues. Germline CDR1 MNHNS, CDR2 SASEGT. This chain's CDR3 is CASSLSGAQDTQYF. CDR3 in DNA: TGTGCCAGCAGTCTTAGCGGGGCCCAAGATACGCAGTATTTT.

This clonotype showed up just a few times. The chain links TRBV5-1 to TRBJ2-3, with 8 bases lining up with TRBD1. CDR3 size: 16 residues. The germline CDR1 and CDR2 sequences are SGHRS and YFSETQ. The trim removed 3 bases at V and 1 base at J, leaving 7 bases unmatched. DNA for the CDR3: TGCGCCAGCAGCTGGCAGGGGGCGCAAGGCACAGATACGCAGTATTTT. Translation: CASSWQGAQGTDTQYF.

This clonotype showed up many times. The chain carries TRBV6-2 or TRBV6-3 and TRBJ1-1; D remains ambiguous. The CDR3 is made up of 12 amino acids. The germline gives CDR1 MNHEY, CDR2 SVGEGT. Trimming pared 5 bases from V and 1 base from J, leaving 5 bases between. Here the CDR3 DNA reads TGTGCCAGCAGTACCGCGAACACTGAAGCTTTCTTT. It specifies CASSTANTEAFF.

This clonotype has a single count. DNA of the CDR3: TGTGCCAGCAGCCAAGTTGGGCGACAGCCTAGCACAGATACGCAGTATTTT. It encodes CASSQVGRQPSTDTQYF. The rearrangement joins TRBV14 to TRBJ2-3; a possible D gene is TRBD1 (5 bases). There are 17 residues in the CDR3. Germline V lookup: CDR1 SGHDN, CDR2 FVKESK. V was trimmed by 1 base and J by 0 bases, leaving 14 bases between them. The variable domain in full, completed from reference TRBV14 and TRBJ2-3, reads EAGVTQFPSHSVIEKGQTVTLRCDPISGHDNLYWYRRVMGKEIKFLLHFVKESKQDESGMPNNRFLAERTGGTYSTLKVQPAELEDSGVYFCASSQVGRQPSTDTQYFGPGTRLTVL.

This clonotype turned up a few times. The chain uses TRBV6-2 or TRBV6-3 and TRBJ1-6; D is unresolved. Looked up from germline, CDR1 is MNHEY and CDR2 is SVGEGT. The V and J ends lost 6 bases and 0 bases respectively, with 12 bases between them. The CDR3 totals 16 residues. The CDR3 here is CASSLARGSYNSPLHF. In nucleotides, the CDR3 is TGTGCCAGCAGCCTGGCCCGGGGCTCCTATAATTCACCCCTCCACTTT.

A few counts support this clonotype. The rearrangement uses TRBV9 and TRBJ1-4; TRBD1 matches at 10 bases. The CDR3 covers 16 residues. The germline gives CDR1 SGDLS, CDR2 YYNGEE. The V and J ends lost 4 bases and 12 bases, in that order; junction bases with no gene match: 15. CDR3 in amino acids: CASSPEPGTGAVELFF. For the CDR3, the DNA is TGTGCCAGCAGCCCAGAACCCGGGACAGGGGCGGTGGAACTGTTTTTT.

This clonotype was seen a handful of times. The chain recombines TRBV9 with TRBJ2-3; D may be TRBD1 (6 bases). Trimming pared 3 bases from V and 0 bases from J, leaving 14 bases between. The CDR3 is 16 amino acids. The germline CDR1 and CDR2 sequences are SGDLS and YYNGEE. The CDR3 nucleotides read TGTGCCAGCAGCGCCTACTACAGGGCTAGCACAGATACGCAGTATTTT. It is translated as CASSAYYRASTDTQYF.

This clonotype was picked up many times. This rearrangement joins TRBV20-1 to TRBJ2-1; possible D gene TRBD2, 6 bases. Trimming pared 6 bases from V and 1 base from J, leaving 13 bases between. Germline V gene lookup returns CDR1 DFQATT and CDR2 SNEGSKA (reference sequence). CDR3 size: 14 residues. CDR3 sequence: CSAFRTTSYNEQFF. In nucleotides, the CDR3 is TGCAGTGCATTCAGGACTACTTCCTACAATGAGCAGTTCTTC.

This clonotype appeared many times. At one of its ends the junction is not consistent with the germline gene, which may arise from a read error. The CDR3 spells CASSFLGMNTEAFF. The CDR3 nucleotides are TGTGCCAGCAGTTTTTTAGGGATGAACACCGAAGCTTTCTTT. V gene TRBV28 combines with J gene TRBJ1-1; D is uncertain. The germline CDR1 and CDR2 sequences are MDHEN and SYDVKM. The CDR3 is made up of 14 amino acids.

This clonotype came up many times. This chain links TRBV6-6 with TRBJ1-3; D unresolved. The germline V gene encodes CDR1 MNHNY and CDR2 SVGAGI (reference sequence). With 4 bases removed from V and 2 bases from J, the gap between germline ends came to 9 bases. This CDR3 is built from 14 residues. Written as DNA, the CDR3 is TGTGCCAGCAGTTTAAGGACGGCTGGAAACACCATATATTTT. This gives the protein CASSLRTAGNTIYF.

The chain recombines TRBV2 with TRBJ1-2; no firm D call. This CDR3 region has 13 residues. Germline V gene lookup returns CDR1 SNHLY and CDR2 FYNNEI. The V and J ends lost 1 base and 3 bases respectively, with 6 bases between them. The CDR3 nucleotides read TGTGCCAGCAGTGAAGGGGGATACTATGGCTACACCTTC. The encoded protein is CASSEGGYYGYTF.